This TCR beta chain is drawn from a study of T cell changes during pregnancy in multiple sclerosis. Trimming left V 0 bases short and J 2 bases short, with 9 bases between. The CDR3 covers 14 residues. Germline values: CDR1 SGDLS, CDR2 YYNGEE. This table comes from immunoSEQ multiplex PCR, and its TCRdb copy is limited to in-frame clones, with some not included. The data contain 55,000 to 75,000 clones, roughly 91% of them singletons. Material: peripheral blood, obtained after pregnancy. This clonotype was obtained from a female donor in good health, enrolled as a control in a pregnancy study. V usage is TRBV9 and J usage is TRBJ2-7; D gene uncertain. The CDR3 spells CASSVDVSPYEQYF. The CDR3 DNA reads as TGTGCCAGCAGCGTAGATGTTAGCCCCTACGAGCAGTACTTC. Full variable domain (remainder filled in from reference TRBV9 and TRBJ2-7): DSGVTQTPKHLITATGQRVTLRCSPRSGDLSVYWYQQSLDQGLQFLIQYYNGEERAKGNILERFSAQQFPDLHSELNLSSLELGDSALYFCASSVDVSPYEQYFGPGTRLTVT.